The 19 T cell receptor beta chains given below trace back to one sample, sequenced in a study of blood T cell repertoires in COVID-19. The table came from immunoSEQ multiplex PCR; TCRdb's copy has only in-frame clones and leaves some out. The sample shows some 260,000 clones, around 80% of them seen only once. The sequencing sample was made of PBMCs or T cells enriched from blood (not recorded which). The source is a young man with acute COVID-19.

The chain joins TRBV5-1 to TRBJ2-3; D possibly corresponds to TRBD2 (6 bases). The CDR3 loop spans 15 amino acids. Germline V gene data show CDR1 as SGHRS and CDR2 as YFSETQ. Trimming left V 4 bases short and J 6 bases short, with 18 bases between. The CDR3 loop reads CASSPEGPRWDTQYF. CDR3 DNA: TGCGCCAGCAGCCCGGAGGGGCCCCGGTGGGATACGCAGTATTTT.

This chain joins TRBV27 and TRBJ2-2, with 7 bases matching TRBD2. The CDR3 spans 16 residues. The germline CDR1 and CDR2 sequences are MNHEY and SMNVEV (reference sequence). The V gene end was trimmed by 1 base and the J gene end by 2 bases; junction bases not matched to a gene: 4. DNA of the CDR3: TGTGCCAGCAGTTTATTGGGAGGGCCCAACACCGGGGAGCTGTTTTTT. This translates into CASSLLGGPNTGELFF.

The rearrangement uses TRBV2 and TRBJ2-7, with D tentatively TRBD2 (6 bases). In germline, CDR1 is SNHLY, CDR2 FYNNEI. The CDR3 is 13 amino acids. The V and J ends lost 11 bases and 0 bases respectively, with 14 bases between them. The CDR3 coding sequence is TGTGCCGGGAGGACGGGAAGCTCCTACGAGCAGTACGTC. It is translated as CAGRTGSSYEQYV.

This clone was detected only a few times. The gene calls are TRBV28 and TRBJ1-4; D is unresolved. Trimming removed 10 bases from V and 8 bases from J, with 20 bases in between. CDR1 and CDR2 from the germline V gene are MDHEN and SYDVKM. CDR3 size: 14 residues. CDR3 in amino acids: CATEGGFWVEKLFF. CDR3 bases: TGTGCCACCGAGGGAGGGTTCTGGGTGGAAAAACTGTTTTTT.

V and J are TRBV9 and TRBJ2-2; D is perhaps TRBD2 (5 bases). The V end was cut by 6 bases, the J end by 3 bases, with 15 bases between. This CDR3 has 15 residues. Germline V gene data show CDR1 as SGDLS and CDR2 as YYNGEE. CDR3 DNA: TGTGCCAGCACCACGGGAACTACAGACACCGGGGAGCTGTTTTTT. Translation gives CASTTGTTDTGELFF.

The chain carries TRBV12-3 or TRBV12-4 and TRBJ2-2; D might be TRBD1 (6 bases). Trimming cost V 4 bases and J 6 bases, with 9 bases left between them. The CDR3 length is 13 residues. In DNA form, the CDR3 reads TGTGCCAGCAGTTCCGGACAGCCCGGGGAGCTGTTTTTT. It yields the protein CASSSGQPGELFF.

The rearrangement joins TRBV18 to TRBJ1-5, with D perhaps TRBD1 (5 bases). The germline V and J ends were trimmed by 4 bases and 1 base, with 26 bases remaining between them. CDR3 size: 20 residues. CDR1 and CDR2 from the germline V gene are KGHSH and LQKENI. The CDR3 sequence is CASSLARERTGALSNQPQHF. In nucleotides, the CDR3 is TGTGCCAGCTCACTAGCAAGGGAAAGAACTGGGGCTTTGAGCAATCAGCCCCAGCATTTT. Full variable domain (rest looked up from reference TRBV18 and TRBJ1-5): NAGVMQNPRHLVRRRGQEARLRCSPMKGHSHVYWYRQLPEEGLKFMVYLQKENIIDESGMPKERFSAEFPKEGPSILRIQQVVRGDSAAYFCASSLARERTGALSNQPQHFGDGTRLSIL.

The chain uses TRBV7-2 and TRBJ1-5; tentatively, D is TRBD1 (6 bases). The CDR3 contains 14 residues. V lost 4 bases, J lost 5 bases, and 12 bases lay in between. Germline loops: CDR1 SGHTA, CDR2 FQGNSA. DNA of the CDR3: TGTGCCAGCAGCTCAGGGAGGGGGGATCAGCCCCAGCATTTT. It encodes CASSSGRGDQPQHF.

The chain couples TRBV2 to TRBJ1-2; no clear D gene. The CDR3 length is 13 residues. The germline CDR1 and CDR2 sequences are SNHLY and FYNNEI. The V end lost 3 bases, the J end lost 2 bases, and 7 bases lay between the germline ends. The CDR3 DNA sequence: TGTGCCAGCAGTGATGAGCTGAACTATGGCTACACCTTC. Translating it yields CASSDELNYGYTF.

The chain couples TRBV24-1 to TRBJ2-3; the match to TRBD2 covers 14 bases. Trimming at V came to 3 bases and at J to 2 bases, leaving 3 bases not matched to a gene. The CDR3 totals 17 residues. Germline CDR1 KGHDR, CDR2 SFDVKD. The CDR3 loop reads CATSDRTSGRTTDTQYF. The CDR3 nucleotides read TGTGCCACCAGTGATCGGACTAGCGGGAGGACCACAGATACGCAGTATTTT.

This clone is a singleton in its sample. The gene calls are TRBV23-1 and TRBJ2-7, with 8 bases fitting TRBD2. TRBV23-1 is filed as an ORF, its function uncertain. The trim removed 1 base at V and 4 bases at J, leaving 27 bases unmatched. This CDR3 region has 22 residues. This chain's CDR3 is CASSQYQRTSQLPRQAPYEQYV. The CDR3 DNA reads TGCGCCAGCAGTCAATACCAGAGGACTAGCCAACTCCCCCGTCAGGCCCCTTACGAGCAGTACGTC.

V is TRBV5-8 and J is TRBJ1-2; 9 bases fit TRBD1. The V gene end was trimmed by 4 bases and the J gene end by 5 bases; junction bases not matched to a gene: 15. This CDR3 spans 17 amino acids. Germline CDR1 SGHTS, CDR2 YDEGEE. In DNA, the CDR3 is TGTGCCAGCAGCGGTAGGGACAGGGTCCTCAACACATATGGCTACACCTTC. As protein: CASSGRDRVLNTYGYTF.

The chain employs TRBV15 and TRBJ1-6; no clear D. The germline V and J ends were trimmed by 3 bases and 5 bases, with 11 bases remaining between them. Germline-derived CDR1 and CDR2 are LNHNV and YYDKDF (reference sequence). The CDR3 runs 15 residues. The CDR3 DNA sequence: TGTGCCACCAGCAGGGCGGGCCGAAATAATTCACCCCTCCACTTT. Protein: CATSRAGRNNSPLHF.

V is TRBV5-5 and J is TRBJ2-1; 9 bases match TRBD1. V lost 3 bases and J lost 10; bases outside the gene matches: 5. The CDR3 extends over 13 amino acids. The V gene's germline CDR1 is SGHKS and CDR2 YYEKEE (reference sequence). This CDR3 is CASSWDRVGEQFF. The CDR3 nucleotides read TGTGCCAGCAGCTGGGACAGGGTCGGAGAGCAGTTCTTC.

Concerning this clone: At one of its ends the junction is not consistent with the germline gene, which may arise from a read error. V and J are TRBV19 and TRBJ1-1; weak D call: TRBD1 (6 bases). The germline V gene encodes CDR1 LNHDA and CDR2 SQIVND (reference sequence). The CDR3 is 16 residues long. The CDR3 spells CASSIRSGGHNTETFF. The CDR3, as DNA: TGTGCCAGTAGTATTCGTTCTGGGGGCCATAACACTGAAACTTTCTTT.

The rearrangement links TRBV11-3 to TRBJ1-1, with a tentative D call TRBD1 (6 bases). V lost 2 bases, J lost 6 bases, and 10 bases lay in between. Per the germline V gene, CDR1 is SGHNT and CDR2 is YENEEA. The CDR3 has 13 residues. The CDR3 here is CASSLTQGSEAFF. The DNA of the CDR3 is TGTGCCAGCAGCTTAACCCAGGGGTCTGAAGCTTTCTTT.

J is TRBJ1-5 and V is TRBV6-5, with unresolved D. Germline CDR1 is MNHEY and CDR2 is SVGAGI. The CDR3 contains 15 residues. The germline V and J ends were trimmed by 10 bases and 0 bases, with 16 bases remaining between them. CDR3: CATGRRGGSNQPQHF. The CDR3 DNA follows: TGTGCCACGGGCCGCCGGGGTGGTAGCAATCAGCCCCAGCATTTT.

The gene calls are TRBV5-4 and TRBJ1-2; TRBD1 might be the D (5 bases). The germline CDR1 and CDR2 sequences are SGHNT and YYREEE (reference sequence). CDR3 length equals 15 residues. The germline V and J ends were trimmed by 5 bases and 4 bases, with 18 bases remaining between them. The CDR3 is CASRSDSNLVYGYTF. Here the CDR3 DNA reads TGTGCCAGCAGATCCGACAGTAACCTTGTCTATGGCTACACCTTC.

In this sample, this clone turned up once. The chain combines TRBV2 with TRBJ1-5; 7 bases are shared with TRBD1. The CDR3 sequence is 17 residues long. Germline assignment: CDR1 SNHLY and CDR2 FYNNEI. V lost 4 bases, J lost 1 base, and 10 bases stayed unmatched. CDR3: CASSGGLTGSSNQPQHF. Here the CDR3 DNA reads TGTGCCAGCAGTGGGGGCCTGACAGGGAGCAGCAATCAGCCCCAGCATTTT.